The 13 T cell receptor beta chains presented below share a single source sample, sequenced in a study of blood T cells in healthy people across ages (dated by TCRdb to between 2015 and 2016). The library was made by 5' RACE. The reads were generated on an Illumina HiSeq 2500. A second roughly 7 to 11 cycle PCR used a sample-barcoded 5' primer and a J-beta primer mix. TCRdb passed the public sequencing reads through fastp at Q25 and MiXCR, retaining productive beta sequences. Each record represents a unique CDR3 protein, reported with the most common genes and DNA among its rows. The sample table contains approximately 800,000 distinct CDR3 sequences; only one count was recorded for roughly 60% of them. Of the sample, 20% to 25% is held by the ten largest clones. The source material was blood. All receptors derive from a man aged 30-40 years in good health.

The chain carries TRBV21-1 and TRBJ1-4; TRBD1 was called by the table and not checked on the DNA. TRBV21-1 is assigned pseudogene status. This CDR3 has 12 residues. The CDR3 is CATGQGCEKLFF. DNA for the CDR3: TGTGCCACTGGACAGGGGTGTGAAAAACTGTTTTTT.

This clonotype came up a few times. The chain recombines TRBV7-2 with TRBJ2-3; 13 bases fit TRBD2. Unmatched junction bases numbered 4, after V lost 5 bases and J lost 2 bases. Germline lookup yields CDR1 SGHTA and CDR2 FQGNSA. The CDR3 spans 16 residues. In DNA, the CDR3 is TGTGCCAGCAGCACGGGACTAGCGGGGCCCACAGATACGCAGTATTTT. It is translated as CASSTGLAGPTDTQYF.

This clonotype was counted between two and nine times. This rearrangement joins TRBV7-2 to TRBJ2-5; D is possibly TRBD1 or TRBD2 (5 bases each). Germline V CDR1 and CDR2: SGHTA, FQGNSA. Deletions cut 5 bases from V and 7 bases from J, with 14 bases between. This CDR3 is built from 13 residues. The CDR3 region is CASSPQWDGTQYF. CDR3 bases: TGTGCCAGCAGCCCCCAATGGGACGGGACCCAGTACTTC.

This clonotype was counted only a few times. The rearrangement links TRBV25-1 to TRBJ2-7; 9 nucleotides match TRBD1. Trimming at V came to 1 base and at J to 3 bases, leaving 7 bases not matched to a gene. Germline CDR1 MGHDK, CDR2 SYGVNS. This CDR3 region has 16 residues. DNA for the CDR3: TGTGCCAGCAGTGAATCCCCAACGGGACAGGGCTACGAGCAGTACTTC. Protein: CASSESPTGQGYEQYF.

This clonotype was picked up a small number of times. J is TRBJ2-7 and V is TRBV20-1; D gene uncertain. Germline V gene lookup returns CDR1 DFQATT and CDR2 SNEGSKA (reference sequence). This CDR3 spans 13 amino acids. Between the trimmed V and J ends, which lost 0 bases and 4 bases, there was a span of 10 bases. CDR3 protein: CSARDWEAYEQYF. Here the CDR3 DNA reads TGCAGTGCTAGAGACTGGGAAGCTTACGAGCAGTACTTC.

The CDR3 nucleotides are TGTGCCAGCAGTTTATTCCCACCGACACGAACTACATCCTACGAGCAGTACTTC. As protein: CASSLFPPTRTTSYEQYF. The chain uses TRBV27 and TRBJ2-7; no definite D call. Trimming cost V 1 base and J 1 base, with 20 bases left between them. Germline V gene sequence: CDR1 MNHEY, CDR2 SMNVEV (reference sequence). The CDR3 spans 18 residues.

CDR3 in DNA: TGTGCCATCAGTGAGGGACTAGCGGGAGATAGGGTGTTCTTC. This translates into CAISEGLAGDRVFF. V and J are TRBV10-3 and TRBJ2-1; TRBD2 aligns across 13 bases. V dropped 2 bases and J dropped 15; count of bases not matched to a gene: 7. The germline CDR1 and CDR2 sequences are ENHRY and SYGVKD. This CDR3 spans 14 amino acids.

This clonotype was counted a single time. The chain uses TRBV27 and TRBJ2-3, with a possible D match to TRBD2 (6 bases). Germline CDR1 and CDR2: MNHEY and SMNVEV (reference sequence). Trimming removed 6 bases from V and 6 bases from J, with 19 bases in between. CDR3 length: 15 amino acids. For the CDR3, the DNA is TGTGCCAGCAGCACGAGGGCCGGAGGGACTGATACGCAGTATTTT. Its translation is CASSTRAGGTDTQYF.

This clonotype was recorded at least ten times. In nucleotides, the CDR3 is TGTGCCAGCAGGAGAGAGACCCAGTACTTC. Translated: CASRRETQYF. V is TRBV28 and J is TRBJ2-5; no reliable D call. The germline V and J ends were trimmed by 6 bases and 4 bases, with 3 bases remaining between them. The germline V gene has CDR1 MDHEN and CDR2 SYDVKM. The CDR3 is 10 residues long.

The J gene is TRBJ1-2, the V gene TRBV7-4; D call uncertain. This CDR3 contains 14 residues. V lost 5 bases and J lost 5, with 15 bases in between. Germline assignment: CDR1 SGHVT and CDR2 SQSDAQ. CDR3: CASSLSGNGYGYTF. The CDR3, as DNA: TGTGCCAGCAGCCTCTCCGGGAACGGGTATGGCTACACCTTC.

CDR3 DNA sequence: TGCGCCAGCAGCTTGTCCCCGGGACAGGGGTCGGGCGAGCAGTACTTC. This sequence encodes CASSLSPGQGSGEQYF. This chain connects TRBV5-1 to TRBJ2-5, with TRBD1 identical over 10 bases. The tail of the sequence fits TRBJ2-7 better, so the J call may be wrong. Germline loops: CDR1 SGHRS, CDR2 YFSETQ. The CDR3 is 16 residues long.

The chain couples TRBV7-2 to TRBJ2-7, with D maybe TRBD2 (5 bases). The V end lost 1 base, the J end lost 2 bases, and 12 bases lay between the germline ends. This CDR3 is built from 15 residues. The germline gives CDR1 SGHTA, CDR2 FQGNSA. In DNA, the CDR3 is TGTGCCAGCAGCTTAGGGGGATCCGGGGCCTACGAGCAGTACTTC. It yields the protein CASSLGGSGAYEQYF.

The rearrangement uses TRBV7-8 and TRBJ2-1, with D possibly TRBD1 on 5 matching bases. CDR1 is SGHVS and CDR2 is FQNEAQ in the germline V gene. Trimming shortened V by 1 base and J by 12 bases, and 10 bases separated the two germline ends. The length of the CDR3 is 12 residues. DNA for the CDR3: TGTGCCAGCAGCTTAGGTGAGCAGGGGCAGTTCTTC. Protein: CASSLGEQGQFF.